These 32 T cell receptor beta chains share one sample of origin, sequenced in a study of T-cell reconstitution after alpha-beta-depleted transplantation in children. Using unique molecular identifiers, the investigators prepared the TCRbeta library. In TCRdb, the PCR reads were re-called with MiXCR into one record per CDR3 protein. The data contain hundreds of thousands of distinct CDR3 sequences, around 13% of them seen just once; the ten biggest clones take up 0.79%. The material sequenced was PBMCs, taken before TCRalphabeta/CD19-depleted stem cell transplant. These receptors came from a girl aged 2 to 9 with congenital amegakaryocytic thrombocytopenia, due to receive a stem cell transplant.

This clonotype was detected many times. The CDR3 coding sequence is TGCAGTGCGTCCACGGCGGCCCCATATGGTAATGAGCAGTTCTTC. Translation: CSASTAAPYGNEQFF. The gene calls are TRBV20-1 and TRBJ2-1, with D unclear. The length of the CDR3 is 15 residues. The V gene lost 6 bases and the J gene lost 7 bases, with 22 bases spanning the gap. Germline V gene data show CDR1 as DFQATT and CDR2 as SNEGSKA (reference sequence).

The CDR3 is CASSPGGLAGEKNIQYF. CDR3 DNA: TGTGCCAGCAGCCCAGGGGGACTAGCGGGAGAAAAAAACATTCAGTACTTC. The chain recombines TRBV7-2 with TRBJ2-4, with 14 bases fitting TRBD2. With 5 bases clipped from V and 4 bases from J, the junction kept 7 bases outside the gene matches. Germline CDR1 SGHTA, CDR2 FQGNSA. The CDR3 covers 17 residues.

This clonotype was observed at least ten times. The V call is TRBV20-1, the J call TRBJ2-3, with 8 positions matching TRBD2. From germline, CDR1 is DFQATT and CDR2 SNEGSKA (reference sequence). This CDR3 region has 16 residues. V was clipped by 6 bases and J by 2 bases; unmatched bases: 13. CDR3 residues: CSARTYSGDPTDTQYF. The CDR3 nucleotides read TGCAGTGCAAGGACTTATAGCGGGGACCCCACAGATACGCAGTATTTT.

The J gene is TRBJ2-7, the V gene TRBV12-3 or TRBV12-4; 9 positions agree with TRBD2. The CDR3 spans 16 residues. V was clipped by 6 bases and J by 2 bases; unmatched bases: 11. The CDR3 spells CASSTIAGERAYEQYF. The DNA for the CDR3 is TGTGCCAGCAGCACCATAGCGGGAGAAAGGGCCTACGAGCAGTACTTC.

This chain links TRBV20-1 with TRBJ2-2; tentatively, D is TRBD1 or TRBD2 (5 bases each). This CDR3 contains 15 residues. The germline V and J ends were trimmed by 4 bases and 3 bases, with 15 bases remaining between them. Germline values: CDR1 DFQATT, CDR2 SNEGSKA (reference sequence). The CDR3 nucleotides are TGCAGTGCTACCCGGCAGGGAGTGGACACCGGGGAGCTGTTTTTT. Its protein product is CSATRQGVDTGELFF.

This clonotype has more than one count but fewer than ten. The chain has TRBV12-3 or TRBV12-4 and TRBJ1-5; D may be TRBD1 (5 bases). The V end was cut by 4 bases, the J end by 6 bases, with 13 bases between. The CDR3 loop spans 14 amino acids. This chain's CDR3 is CASSSSQGFQPQHF. CDR3 sequence (DNA): TGTGCCAGCAGTTCTAGTCAGGGCTTTCAGCCCCAGCATTTT.

This clonotype was seen repeatedly, ten times or more. The V and J genes are TRBV9 and TRBJ1-2; D might be TRBD1 (5 bases). CDR3 length: 15 residues. Trimming removed 2 bases at V and 6 bases at J, with 17 bases between. Looked up from germline, CDR1 is SGDLS and CDR2 is YYNGEE. The CDR3 DNA follows: TGTGCCAGCAGCGTTGCCGCCGTGGGCAGGGATGGCTACACCTTC. Translated: CASSVAAVGRDGYTF.

This clonotype was counted between two and nine times. This chain joins TRBV10-3 and TRBJ2-6; the D is unclear. With 4 bases removed from V and 2 bases from J, the gap between germline ends came to 3 bases. There are 13 residues in the CDR3. Germline CDR1 and CDR2: ENHRY and SYGVKD. The CDR3 protein is CAISGTGANVLTF. DNA for the CDR3: TGTGCCATCAGTGGGACTGGGGCCAACGTCCTGACTTTC.

This clonotype was seen more than once but under ten times. V is TRBV15 and J is TRBJ2-7; unclear D gene. CDR3 length equals 15 residues. The V gene's germline CDR1 is LNHNV and CDR2 YYDKDF (reference sequence). The V end lost 0 bases, the J end lost 4 bases, and 13 bases lay between the germline ends. In DNA form, the CDR3 reads TGTGCCACCAGCAGAGATCCGGGTAAAAGTTACGAGCAGTACTTC. This translates into CATSRDPGKSYEQYF.

Ten or more counts support this clonotype. The V call is TRBV5-1, the J call TRBJ2-1, with D unclear. The CDR3 contains 12 residues. V shed 7 bases and J shed 9 bases, with 14 bases lying between them. Germline assignment: CDR1 SGHRS and CDR2 YFSETQ. The CDR3, as DNA: TGCGCCAGCGGGCCCAATGCCCGTGAGCAGTTCTTC. Translated, it gives CASGPNAREQFF.

This clonotype has a count of ten or more. The V and J genes are TRBV4-2 and TRBJ2-7; D might be TRBD2 (6 bases). V was clipped by 2 bases and J by 0 bases, with 20 bases between them. CDR1 LGHNA and CDR2 YNFKEQ come from the germline V gene. The CDR3 has 18 residues. This CDR3 reads CASSQSLRGLKVSYEQYF. In nucleotides, the CDR3 is TGTGCCAGCAGCCAAAGCCTCCGGGGACTTAAGGTCTCCTACGAGCAGTACTTC.

A remark on this clonotype: One junction end disagrees with the germline gene, perhaps due to a read error. The chain joins TRBV12-3 or TRBV12-4 to TRBJ1-2; possible D gene TRBD1, 5 bases. The CDR3 runs 13 residues. The CDR3 nucleotides are TGTGCCAGCAGGGGGACTATCCCCTATGGCGACACCTTC. This translates into CASRGTIPYGDTF.

This clonotype was seen ten or more times. The rearrangement joins TRBV7-2 to TRBJ2-7, with 11 bases that match TRBD2. The trim removed 5 bases at V and 3 bases at J, leaving 6 bases unmatched. The CDR3 contains 15 residues. Germline V lookup: CDR1 SGHTA, CDR2 FQGNSA. CDR3 sequence: CASSDFGLAGYEQYF. CDR3 bases: TGTGCCAGCAGCGACTTTGGACTAGCGGGCTACGAGCAGTACTTC.

A few counts support this clonotype. The V and J genes are TRBV20-1 and TRBJ2-3; D is ambiguous. CDR1 and CDR2 (germline): DFQATT, SNEGSKA (reference sequence). The ends were cut back, 3 bases at V and 2 bases at J, with 24 bases in the middle. The CDR3 contains 18 residues. CDR3 in amino acids: CSASRIGPDPHYTDTQYF. For the CDR3, the DNA is TGCAGTGCTAGTCGAATTGGACCAGACCCTCACTACACAGATACGCAGTATTTT.

The gene calls are TRBV19 and TRBJ2-1, with D unclear. The CDR3 is 13 residues long. CDR1 LNHDA and CDR2 SQIVND come from the germline V gene (reference sequence). V lost 1 base to trimming and J lost 5 bases, with 6 bases between them. CDR3 protein: CASSIARNNEQFF. The CDR3 region has the DNA TGTGCCAGTAGTATAGCCCGGAACAATGAGCAGTTCTTC.

This clonotype was seen repeatedly, ten times or more. The chain combines TRBV30 with TRBJ1-2; D ambiguous. With 4 bases removed from V and 2 bases from J, the gap between germline ends came to 5 bases. The CDR3 extends over 11 amino acids. Germline CDR1 and CDR2: GTSNPN and SVGIG (reference sequence). CDR3 nucleotides: TGTGCCTGGAACGACAACTATGGCTACACCTTC. This codes for CAWNDNYGYTF.

In its sample, this clonotype was seen many times. The chain recombines TRBV6-1 with TRBJ2-1; 7 positions agree with TRBD2. Germline V CDR1 and CDR2: MNHNS, SASEGT. This CDR3 is 16 amino acids long. Trimming at V came to 6 bases and at J to 8 bases, leaving 16 bases not matched to a gene. The CDR3: CASRLPRDYEFDEQFF. CDR3 sequence (DNA): TGTGCCAGCAGACTACCCCGGGACTACGAATTCGATGAGCAGTTCTTC.

Turning to this clonotype: A single base separates this from a much larger clone, so it may be a read error. This chain joins TRBV20-1 and TRBJ2-4, with 13 bases identical to TRBD2. CDR3 length: 17 residues. Germline V gene lookup returns CDR1 DFQATT and CDR2 SNEGSKA (reference sequence). The CDR3 bases are TGCAGTGCTGGAGGGACTAGCGGGAAACTAGCCAAAAACATTCAGAACTTC. Its translation is CSAGGTSGKLAKNIQNF.

There are many counts of this clonotype. The gene calls are TRBV20-1 and TRBJ1-6; the match to TRBD1 covers 7 bases. This CDR3 has 17 amino acids. Germline V gene data show CDR1 as DFQATT and CDR2 as SNEGSKA (reference sequence). Unmatched junction bases numbered 15, after V lost 2 bases and J lost 8 bases. The CDR3 DNA reads TGCAGTGCTAGAATAGGACAGGCGGGAAGAAAGGATTCACCCCTCCACTTT. Residues: CSARIGQAGRKDSPLHF.

V usage is TRBV10-3 and J usage is TRBJ2-4; D is undetermined. In germline, CDR1 is ENHRY, CDR2 SYGVKD. With 4 bases removed from V and 15 bases from J, the gap between germline ends came to 19 bases. The CDR3 runs 13 residues. The CDR3 coding sequence is TGTGCCATCAGTGTGTTAGTAGTGGGCCCGGTGTACTTC. Translation gives CAISVLVVGPVYF.

This clonotype was picked up many times. The gene calls are TRBV29-1 and TRBJ1-2; D is unresolved. V shed 6 bases and J shed 4 bases, with 15 bases lying between them. Germline CDR1 and CDR2: SQVTM and ANQGSEA. The CDR3 extends over 13 amino acids. The CDR3 bases are TGCAGCGTGAAGATTAGGGAGGCCTATGGCTACACCTTC. Translation: CSVKIREAYGYTF.

This clonotype was found many times. V usage is TRBV27 and J usage is TRBJ1-1; D not certain. This CDR3 region has 14 residues. Germline lookup yields CDR1 MNHEY and CDR2 SMNVEV (reference sequence). Trimming took off 7 bases at V and 0 bases at J, with 12 bases between the two ends. CDR3 DNA: TGTGCCAGCATGCGGGCGGGGATGAACACTGAAGCTTTCTTT. Encoded protein: CASMRAGMNTEAFF.

This clonotype came up many times. One end of the junction does not line up with germline, which may come from a read error. This chain connects TRBV20-1 to TRBJ2-3; 14 bases map to TRBD2. The CDR3 spans 13 residues. Per the germline V gene, CDR1 is DFQATT and CDR2 is SNEGSKA (reference sequence). CDR3 DNA: TGCAGTGCGAGAGGACTAGCGGGAGGTACGCAGTATTTT. It is translated as CSARGLAGGTQYF.

This chain connects TRBV20-1 to TRBJ2-2; D may correspond to TRBD1 or TRBD2 (5 bases each). The CDR3 sequence is 16 residues long. V was trimmed by 1 base and J by 7 bases, leaving 19 bases between them. CDR1 DFQATT and CDR2 SNEGSKA come from the germline V gene (reference sequence). CDR3 sequence (DNA): TGCAGTGCTAGAGCAACCAGGGCAGGGAGTCACGGGGAGCTGTTTTTT. Residues: CSARATRAGSHGELFF.

This clonotype was recorded a few times. This chain connects TRBV12-3 or TRBV12-4 to TRBJ2-5, with TRBD1 as a possible D gene (5 bases). V was shortened by 6 bases and J by 4 bases, with 12 bases between the two germline ends. There are 13 residues in the CDR3. The CDR3 coding sequence is TGTGCCAGCAGGTTTCAGGGCCGAGAGACCCAGTACTTC. Amino acid sequence: CASRFQGRETQYF.

This clonotype was seen at least ten times. The genes are TRBV3-1 and TRBJ2-1; TRBD2 agrees at 7 bases. V shed 1 base, J shed 2 bases, and the junction held 17 bases outside the gene matches. Germline loops: CDR1 LGHDT, CDR2 YNNKEL (reference sequence). The CDR3 contains 20 residues. Written as DNA, the CDR3 is TGTGCCAGCAGCCAAGGTTCCGGGGAGGGACGCCGTCCCACCTACAATGAGCAGTTCTTC. It codes for CASSQGSGEGRRPTYNEQFF.

This clonotype has ten or more counts. The rearrangement uses TRBV20-1 and TRBJ2-3; 8 bases are shared with TRBD2. The V gene's germline CDR1 is DFQATT and CDR2 SNEGSKA (reference sequence). CDR3 size: 15 residues. The trim removed 0 bases at V and 3 bases at J, leaving 5 bases unmatched. CDR3 nucleotide sequence: TGCAGTGCTAGAGAGTATAGCGGGGAGACAGATACGCAGTATTTT. This codes for CSAREYSGETDTQYF.

The CDR3 DNA reads TGTGCCAGCAGCTTAGATCCAATTTCCGGGACTAGCGGGTACAATGAGCAGTTCTTC. Residues: CASSLDPISGTSGYNEQFF. The chain combines TRBV7-6 with TRBJ2-1, with 12 positions matching TRBD2. Germline CDR1 SGHVS, CDR2 FNYEAQ. The CDR3 consists of 19 residues. The J segment lost 4 bases and the V segment lost 1 base, leaving 11 bases of the junction unmatched. The whole variable domain, filled in from reference TRBV7-6 and TRBJ2-1, reads GAGVSQSPRYKVTKRGQDVALRCDPISGHVSLYWYRQALGQGPEFLTYFNYEAQQDKSGLPNDRFSAERPEGSISTLTIQRTEQRDSAMYRCASSLDPISGTSGYNEQFFGPGTRLTVL.

This clonotype was seen ten or more times. The rearrangement joins TRBV20-1 to TRBJ2-7; 8 bases are shared with TRBD1. V lost 4 bases to trimming and J lost 7 bases; unmatched junction nucleotides: 12. CDR1 DFQATT and CDR2 SNEGSKA come from the germline V gene (reference sequence). The CDR3 totals 14 residues. CDR3 residues: CSANPGTGYEEQYF. In nucleotides, the CDR3 is TGCAGTGCTAATCCAGGGACAGGTTATGAGGAGCAGTACTTC.

This clonotype was counted only a few times. This sequence joins TRBV12-3 or TRBV12-4 and TRBJ2-1; D not certain. Trimming cost V 5 bases and J 6 bases, with 17 bases left between them. This CDR3 has 15 amino acids. The CDR3: CASSPIYRASNEQFF. DNA for the CDR3: TGTGCCAGCAGTCCTATTTACCGGGCCTCCAATGAGCAGTTCTTC.

V usage is TRBV18 and J usage is TRBJ2-1; tentatively, D is TRBD1 (5 bases). Germline V lookup: CDR1 KGHSH, CDR2 LQKENI. V gave up 6 bases and J gave up 0 bases, with 12 bases separating them. The CDR3 is 15 amino acids. The CDR3 bases are TGTGCCAGCTCGCCAAGACAGACCTCCTACAATGAGCAGTTCTTC. Amino acid sequence: CASSPRQTSYNEQFF.

This clonotype was picked up many times. The chain combines TRBV24-1 with TRBJ2-1; D is ambiguous. The V end lost 4 bases, the J end lost 6 bases, and 15 bases lay between the germline ends. The CDR3 sequence is 15 residues long. Germline assignment: CDR1 KGHDR and CDR2 SFDVKD. CDR3 DNA sequence: TGTGCCACCAGTGACCCTGGCCCCGAAGGCAATGAGCAGTTCTTC. Protein: CATSDPGPEGNEQFF.